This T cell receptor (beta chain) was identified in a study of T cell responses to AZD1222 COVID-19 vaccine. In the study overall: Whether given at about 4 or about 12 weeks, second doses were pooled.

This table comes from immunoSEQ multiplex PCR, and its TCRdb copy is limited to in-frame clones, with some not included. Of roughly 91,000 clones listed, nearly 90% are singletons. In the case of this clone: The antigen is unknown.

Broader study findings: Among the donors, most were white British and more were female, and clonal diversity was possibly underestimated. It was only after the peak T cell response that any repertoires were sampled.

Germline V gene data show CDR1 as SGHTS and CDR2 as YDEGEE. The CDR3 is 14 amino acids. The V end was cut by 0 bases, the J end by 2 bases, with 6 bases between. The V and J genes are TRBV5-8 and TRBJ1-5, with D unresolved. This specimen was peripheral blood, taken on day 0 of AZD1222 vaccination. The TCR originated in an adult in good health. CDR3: CASSLEGGNQPQHF. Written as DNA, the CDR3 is TGTGCCAGCAGCTTGGAGGGCGGCAATCAGCCCCAGCATTTT.